A selection of T cell receptor beta chains follows, all from one sample in a study of identical twins. Each CDR3 protein is one row after TCRdb ran MiXCR on the 5' RACE reads. Among roughly 690,000 distinct CDR3 sequences listed, approximately 6.1% were seen once. Source material: naive T cells sorted from blood. Source of these receptors: a man aged 18 to 29 in good health. Both conserved end residues are part of each CDR3. The order of the fields is D gene, J gene, V gene, clone size, CDR3 protein, CDR3 DNA. The D gene is left open where the match is weak. For some rows the clone size is stated as once, few or many, or as a class when expanded; others skip it.

D: -
J: TRBJ2-6
V: TRBV29-1
size: few
CDR3: CSVEEYSGANVLTF
DNA: TGCAGCGTTGAGGAGTACTCTGGGGCCAACGTCCTGACTTTC

D: -
J: TRBJ2-7
V: TRBV28
size: few
CDR3: CARLGTEAPYEQYF
DNA: TGTGCCAGGCTCGGGACTGAGGCTCCCTACGAGCAGTACTTC

D: -
J: TRBJ2-7
V: TRBV25-1
size: many
CDR3: CASSDQSGDGAFEQYF
DNA: TGTGCCAGCAGTGATCAATCCGGGGATGGGGCGTTCGAGCAGTACTTC

D: -
J: TRBJ2-2
V: TRBV24-1
size: -
CDR3: CASGGRATGELFF
DNA: TGTGCCTCCGGGGGCAGGGCCACCGGGGAGCTGTTTTTT

D: -
J: TRBJ2-7
V: TRBV7-8
size: -
CDR3: CASQEQGMVYEQYF
DNA: TGTGCCAGCCAGGAACAGGGAATGGTCTACGAGCAGTACTTC

D: -
J: TRBJ1-5
V: TRBV5-5
size: few
CDR3: CASSLAQLHNQPQHF
DNA: TGTGCCAGCAGCTTGGCGCAGCTTCACAATCAGCCCCAGCATTTT

D: -
J: TRBJ2-1
V: TRBV7-8
size: many
CDR3: CASSLPVGLGDNEQFF
DNA: TGTGCCAGCAGCTTACCCGTTGGGCTAGGGGACAATGAGCAGTTCTTC

D: TRBD1
J: TRBJ1-5
V: TRBV20-1
size: many
CDR3: CSAPRGSGSNQPQHF
DNA: TGCAGTGCTCCCAGGGGGTCAGGTAGCAATCAGCCCCAGCATTTT

D: -
J: TRBJ1-1
V: TRBV12-3/TRBV12-4
size: few
CDR3: CASSETTRNTEAFF
DNA: TGTGCCAGCAGTGAAACTACTAGGAACACTGAAGCTTTCTTT

D: -
J: TRBJ2-3
V: TRBV5-1
size: many
CDR3: CASSLSLADTQYF
DNA: TGCGCCAGCAGCTTGTCCCTGGCAGATACGCAGTATTTT

D: TRBD2
J: TRBJ2-2
V: TRBV12-3/TRBV12-4
size: many
CDR3: CASSLGSSGRRGTGELFF
DNA: TGTGCCAGCAGTCTGGGGTCTAGCGGGAGGCGAGGCACCGGGGAGCTGTTTTTT

D: -
J: TRBJ2-7
V: TRBV12-3/TRBV12-4
size: -
CDR3: CASRLEGEGHHEQYF
DNA: TGTGCCAGCAGACTCGAGGGGGAGGGCCACCACGAGCAGTACTTC

D: TRBD1
J: TRBJ1-2
V: TRBV12-3/TRBV12-4
size: many
CDR3: CASSFRQGAINGYTF
DNA: TGTGCCAGCAGTTTTAGACAGGGGGCGATAAATGGCTACACCTTC

D: TRBD1
J: TRBJ2-7
V: TRBV12-3/TRBV12-4
size: few
CDR3: CASTLRDSYEQYF
DNA: TGTGCCAGCACTCTAAGGGACAGTTACGAGCAGTACTTC

D: -
J: TRBJ1-5
V: TRBV10-3
size: -
CDR3: CAISGPSNQPQHF
DNA: TGTGCCATCAGCGGTCCGAGCAATCAGCCCCAGCATTTT

D: -
J: TRBJ1-5
V: TRBV21-1
size: many
CDR3: CAGPAGVAQPQHF
DNA: TGTGCCGGACCGGCGGGGGTTGCTCAGCCCCAGCATTTT

D: TRBD2
J: TRBJ2-1
V: TRBV5-1
size: few
CDR3: CASSLGTGGPRNEQFF
DNA: TGCGCCAGCAGCTTGGGGACGGGAGGGCCTCGCAACGAGCAGTTCTTC

D: -
J: TRBJ1-5
V: TRBV19
size: -
CDR3: CASSIVGANGQPQHF
DNA: TGTGCCAGTAGTATAGTTGGAGCTAATGGGCAGCCCCAGCATTTT

D: TRBD2
J: TRBJ2-1
V: TRBV30
size: few
CDR3: CAWSEMAREGHNEQFF
DNA: TGTGCCTGGAGCGAAATGGCGCGGGAGGGGCACAATGAGCAGTTCTTC

D: -
J: TRBJ2-5
V: TRBV24-1
size: -
CDR3: CATSDLSGGTLVEETQYF
DNA: TGTGCCACCAGTGATTTGAGTGGGGGGACGTTAGTTGAAGAGACCCAGTACTTC

D: -
J: TRBJ2-1
V: TRBV24-1
size: -
CDR3: CATSGAVSSYNEQFF
DNA: TGTGCCACCAGTGGCGCGGTCAGCTCCTACAATGAGCAGTTCTTC

D: -
J: TRBJ1-1
V: TRBV20-1
size: few
CDR3: CSASSASLNTEAFF
DNA: TGCAGTGCTAGTTCGGCCAGCCTGAACACTGAAGCTTTCTTT

D: TRBD2
J: TRBJ2-2
V: TRBV27
size: many
CDR3: CASSRDYLTGELFF
DNA: TGTGCCAGCTCCCGGGACTACCTCACCGGGGAGCTGTTTTTT

D: TRBD1
J: TRBJ1-6
V: TRBV7-9
size: -
CDR3: CASSSQGQGNSPLHF
DNA: TGTGCCAGCAGCTCGCAGGGACAGGGGAATTCACCCCTCCACTTT

D: -
J: TRBJ2-1
V: TRBV4-2
size: many
CDR3: CASSQDVTREKFF
DNA: TGTGCCAGCAGCCAAGATGTTACAAGGGAGAAGTTCTTC

D: -
J: TRBJ2-1
V: TRBV18
size: few
CDR3: CASSPPVTAGEQFF
DNA: TGTGCCAGCTCACCACCGGTAACGGCGGGTGAGCAGTTCTTC

D: TRBD1
J: TRBJ2-5
V: TRBV30
size: few
CDR3: CAWSGRGNPQETQYF
DNA: TGTGCCTGGAGTGGCAGGGGGAACCCCCAAGAGACCCAGTACTTC

D: -
J: TRBJ2-1
V: TRBV3-1
size: few
CDR3: CASITSGAKGEQFF
DNA: TGTGCCAGCATCACGAGCGGTGCGAAGGGTGAGCAGTTCTTC

D: -
J: TRBJ1-1
V: TRBV29-1
size: few
CDR3: CSVRAGSMNTEAFF
DNA: TGCAGCGTGCGGGCAGGTTCCATGAACACTGAAGCTTTCTTT

D: TRBD2
J: TRBJ2-1
V: TRBV7-9
size: many
CDR3: CASSPRGLAGDNEQFF
DNA: TGTGCCAGCAGCCCCCGAGGACTAGCGGGGGACAATGAGCAGTTCTTC

D: -
J: TRBJ1-4
V: TRBV2
size: -
CDR3: CASREQGRAEKLFF
DNA: TGTGCCAGCAGAGAACAGGGCAGGGCTGAAAAACTGTTTTTT

D: -
J: TRBJ2-5
V: TRBV15
size: -
CDR3: CATRQPRETQYF
DNA: TGTGCCACCAGGCAGCCTAGGGAGACCCAGTACTTC

D: TRBD2
J: TRBJ2-4
V: TRBV14
size: -
CDR3: CASSQSPSGMWNIQYF
DNA: TGTGCCAGCAGCCAATCTCCTAGCGGGATGTGGAACATTCAGTACTTC

D: TRBD1
J: TRBJ1-3
V: TRBV18
size: -
CDR3: CASSPGQGLSGNTIYF
DNA: TGTGCCAGCTCACCGGGACAGGGCCTCTCTGGAAACACCATATATTTT

D: TRBD2
J: TRBJ2-3
V: TRBV4-3
size: many
CDR3: CASSQGMTSGRDTQYF
DNA: TGCGCCAGCAGCCAAGGCATGACTAGCGGGCGGGATACGCAGTATTTT

D: -
J: TRBJ2-5
V: TRBV27
size: -
CDR3: CASTTDGNYQETQYF
DNA: TGTGCCAGCACTACAGATGGGAACTACCAAGAGACCCAGTACTTC

D: -
J: TRBJ2-2
V: TRBV11-2
size: few
CDR3: CASSSVGVGNTGELFF
DNA: TGTGCCAGCAGCTCGGTCGGGGTTGGGAACACCGGGGAGCTGTTTTTT

D: -
J: TRBJ2-1
V: TRBV27
size: -
CDR3: CASSSSRISYNEQFF
DNA: TGTGCCAGCAGTTCTTCTCGGATCTCCTACAATGAGCAGTTCTTC

D: TRBD1
J: TRBJ2-2
V: TRBV6-1
size: -
CDR3: CASSDHRDRGSGELFF
DNA: TGTGCCAGCAGTGACCACCGGGACAGGGGGTCCGGGGAGCTGTTTTTT

D: -
J: TRBJ2-2
V: TRBV29-1
size: many
CDR3: CSVGPLINTGELFF
DNA: TGCAGCGTTGGACCATTGATTAACACCGGGGAGCTGTTTTTT

D: -
J: TRBJ2-1
V: TRBV24-1
size: many
CDR3: CATSGPVQGGVGDEQFF
DNA: TGTGCCACCAGTGGACCAGTACAGGGCGGAGTCGGCGATGAGCAGTTCTTC

D: TRBD2
J: TRBJ2-3
V: TRBV24-1
size: few
CDR3: CATSDSSGRLFFTDTQYF
DNA: TGTGCCACCAGTGATTCAAGCGGGAGGCTCTTCTTCACAGATACGCAGTATTTT

D: TRBD1
J: TRBJ2-3
V: TRBV7-9
size: -
CDR3: CASSSGTGADTDTQYF
DNA: TGTGCCAGCAGCTCGGGGACAGGGGCAGACACAGATACGCAGTATTTT

D: TRBD2
J: TRBJ2-5
V: TRBV20-1
size: many
CDR3: CSAKAGGGRQETQYF
DNA: TGCAGTGCCAAGGCCGGGGGGGGAAGACAAGAGACCCAGTACTTC

D: TRBD1
J: TRBJ2-7
V: TRBV5-6
size: -
CDR3: CASGGTGSSYEQYF
DNA: TGTGCCAGCGGAGGGACAGGGAGCTCCTACGAGCAGTACTTC

D: -
J: TRBJ1-4
V: TRBV6-1
size: few
CDR3: CASGRTNEKLFF
DNA: TGTGCCAGTGGTAGGACTAATGAAAAACTGTTTTTT

D: -
J: TRBJ2-7
V: TRBV7-9
size: many
CDR3: CASSSGGTRSYEQYF
DNA: TGTGCCAGCAGCTCAGGCGGGACTCGGTCCTACGAGCAGTACTTC

D: -
J: TRBJ1-2
V: TRBV21-1
size: few
CDR3: CASRQGRGYTF
DNA: TGTGCCAGCAGACAGGGCCGAGGCTACACCTTC

D: TRBD1
J: TRBJ1-2
V: TRBV3-1
size: few
CDR3: CASSRGQWGYGYTF
DNA: TGTGCCAGCAGCCGGGGACAGTGGGGCTATGGCTACACCTTC

D: -
J: TRBJ2-1
V: TRBV6-5
size: few
CDR3: CASSYGFNSNEQFF
DNA: TGTGCCAGCAGTTACGGCTTCAATAGCAATGAGCAGTTCTTC

D: -
J: TRBJ1-2
V: TRBV10-3
size: many
CDR3: CAIRDGFTGTTGTF
DNA: TGTGCCATCAGGGACGGATTCACCGGGACAACGGGTACCTTC